A selection of T cell receptor beta chains follows, all from one sample in a study of response to subunit inactivated influenza vaccine. TCRdb re-derived calls from the RT-PCR reads in MiXCR, one entry per CDR3 protein. The sample has 500,000 or so distinct CDR3 sequences, about 15% seen once. This sample comprised CD4+ T cells sorted from PBMCs, obtained less than 25 months after vaccination. Receptors were obtained from a man between 50 and 70 years old who received an inactivated influenza vaccine. CDR3s include the opening cysteine and the closing phenylalanine or tryptophan. The D gene is left open where the match is weak. Size tells how often a clone was seen (once, few, many) or the class of an expanded clone, and some rows leave it out.

j_call: TRBJ2-7
v_call: TRBV29-1
clone_size: NA
d_call: NA
cdr3_nt: TGCAGCGTTGCATTTTCCGCACAGCCCTACGAGCAGTACTTC
cdr3_aa: CSVAFSAQPYEQYF

j_call: TRBJ2-1
v_call: TRBV20-1
clone_size: few
d_call: NA
cdr3_nt: TGCAGTGCTAGAGATATGGCTATCCATGAGCAGTTCTTC
cdr3_aa: CSARDMAIHEQFF

j_call: TRBJ2-2
v_call: TRBV4-2
clone_size: few
d_call: NA
cdr3_nt: TGTGCCAGCAGCCAAGAATGGCGGGGGAACACCGGGGAGCTGTTTTTT
cdr3_aa: CASSQEWRGNTGELFF

j_call: TRBJ2-7
v_call: TRBV21-1
clone_size: NA
d_call: NA
cdr3_nt: TGTGCCAGCAGCAAACCAGTACTAGCGGGCCCGAAAAGGAAATACGAGCAGTACTTC
cdr3_aa: CASSKPVLAGPKRKYEQYF

j_call: TRBJ2-3
v_call: TRBV3-1
clone_size: NA
d_call: TRBD2
cdr3_nt: TGTGCCAGCAGCCACGACCGACTAGCGGGGGGTCGCCTAGATACGCAGTATTTT
cdr3_aa: CASSHDRLAGGRLDTQYF

j_call: TRBJ2-5
v_call: TRBV9
clone_size: few
d_call: NA
cdr3_nt: TGTGCCAGCAGCGTAGCGGAGGGCCGAGAGACCCAGTACTTC
cdr3_aa: CASSVAEGRETQYF

j_call: TRBJ2-1
v_call: TRBV12-3/TRBV12-4
clone_size: few
d_call: NA
cdr3_nt: TGTGCCAGCACGTGGAGGGGGGGTTACAATGAGCAGTTCTTC
cdr3_aa: CASTWRGGYNEQFF

j_call: TRBJ2-5
v_call: TRBV10-3
clone_size: many
d_call: NA
cdr3_nt: TGTGCCATCGGTCGGGAGAAGGGGCAAGAGACCCAGTACTTC
cdr3_aa: CAIGREKGQETQYF

j_call: TRBJ2-5
v_call: TRBV15
clone_size: few
d_call: TRBD2
cdr3_nt: TGTGCCACCAGCAAGACCGGGACTAGCGGGGTGACCCAGTACTTC
cdr3_aa: CATSKTGTSGVTQYF

j_call: TRBJ1-5
v_call: TRBV11-2
clone_size: once
d_call: NA
cdr3_nt: TGCGCCAGCAGCTTAGGTACAGGCCTGAGCAATCAGCCCCAGCATTTT
cdr3_aa: CASSLGTGLSNQPQHF

j_call: TRBJ1-1
v_call: TRBV19
clone_size: NA
d_call: NA
cdr3_nt: TGTGCCAGTAGTATAGCTGGGCTGGGGACTGAAGCTTTCTTT
cdr3_aa: CASSIAGLGTEAFF

j_call: TRBJ1-1
v_call: TRBV5-1
clone_size: many
d_call: NA
cdr3_nt: TGCGCCAGCAGCACCCTACCTACTCTGAACACTGAAGCTTTCTTT
cdr3_aa: CASSTLPTLNTEAFF

j_call: TRBJ2-1
v_call: TRBV3-1
clone_size: NA
d_call: NA
cdr3_nt: TGTGCCAGCAGCCAAGATCTGGCGCGCCACAATGAGCAGTTCTTC
cdr3_aa: CASSQDLARHNEQFF

j_call: TRBJ1-5
v_call: TRBV12-3/TRBV12-4
clone_size: many
d_call: TRBD1
cdr3_nt: TGTGCCAGCAGAGGACAGGGTCAAGGTCCCCAGCATTTT
cdr3_aa: CASRGQGQGPQHF

j_call: TRBJ1-2
v_call: TRBV19
clone_size: NA
d_call: TRBD1
cdr3_nt: TGTGCCAGTAGTACAACCGGGACAGGGGCTGGCTACACCTTC
cdr3_aa: CASSTTGTGAGYTF

j_call: TRBJ1-1
v_call: TRBV29-1
clone_size: few
d_call: NA
cdr3_nt: TGCAGCGTTGACTGCCTCGGCATGAACACTGAAGCTTTCTTT
cdr3_aa: CSVDCLGMNTEAFF

j_call: TRBJ2-7
v_call: TRBV7-2
clone_size: NA
d_call: TRBD2
cdr3_nt: TGTGCCAGCAGTCTTCAGACTAGCCGCGAGCAGTACTTC
cdr3_aa: CASSLQTSREQYF

j_call: TRBJ2-3
v_call: TRBV10-3
clone_size: NA
d_call: NA
cdr3_nt: TGTGCCATCAGCCCGGGAAGCACAGATACGCAGTATTTT
cdr3_aa: CAISPGSTDTQYF

j_call: TRBJ1-2
v_call: TRBV4-1
clone_size: many
d_call: TRBD1
cdr3_nt: TGCGCCAGCAGCCCGACAGGGGGGGTATTAGGCTACACCTTC
cdr3_aa: CASSPTGGVLGYTF

j_call: TRBJ1-6
v_call: TRBV30
clone_size: NA
d_call: NA
cdr3_nt: TGTGCCTGGATTGCTCAGCCCAATTCACCCCTCCACTTT
cdr3_aa: CAWIAQPNSPLHF

j_call: TRBJ2-3
v_call: TRBV5-1
clone_size: NA
d_call: TRBD1
cdr3_nt: TGCGCCAGCAGCGTCGGGACAGGGGTTGGAGATACGCAGTATTTT
cdr3_aa: CASSVGTGVGDTQYF

j_call: TRBJ2-2
v_call: TRBV19
clone_size: once
d_call: NA
cdr3_nt: TGTGCCAGTGGTGGAGACTCCCCGAACACCGGGGAGCTGTTTTTT
cdr3_aa: CASGGDSPNTGELFF

j_call: TRBJ2-1
v_call: TRBV20-1
clone_size: NA
d_call: NA
cdr3_nt: TGCAGTGCTAGAGTTACCATCCCCTACAATGAGCAGTTCTTC
cdr3_aa: CSARVTIPYNEQFF